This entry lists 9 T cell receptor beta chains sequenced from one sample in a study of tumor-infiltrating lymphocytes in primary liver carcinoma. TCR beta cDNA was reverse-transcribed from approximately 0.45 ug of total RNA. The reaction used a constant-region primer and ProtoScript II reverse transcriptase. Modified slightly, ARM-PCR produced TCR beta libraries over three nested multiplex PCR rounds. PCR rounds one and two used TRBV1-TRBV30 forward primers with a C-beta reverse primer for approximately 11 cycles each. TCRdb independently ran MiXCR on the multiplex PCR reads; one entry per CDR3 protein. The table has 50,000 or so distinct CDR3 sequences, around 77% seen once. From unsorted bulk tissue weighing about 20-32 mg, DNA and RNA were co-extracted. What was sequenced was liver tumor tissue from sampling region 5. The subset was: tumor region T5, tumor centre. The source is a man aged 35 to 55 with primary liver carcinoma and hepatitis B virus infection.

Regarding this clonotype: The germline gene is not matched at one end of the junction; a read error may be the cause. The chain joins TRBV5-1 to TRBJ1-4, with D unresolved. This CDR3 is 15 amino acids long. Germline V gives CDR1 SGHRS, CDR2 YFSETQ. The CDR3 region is CAISLDGRPNEELFF. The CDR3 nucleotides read TGCGCCATCAGCTTGGATGGCCGACCGAATGAAGAACTGTTTTTT.

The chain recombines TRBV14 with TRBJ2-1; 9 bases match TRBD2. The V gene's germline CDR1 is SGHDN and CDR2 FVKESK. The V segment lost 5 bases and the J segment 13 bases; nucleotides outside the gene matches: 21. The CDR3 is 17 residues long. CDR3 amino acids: CASSLDRSGRFYTEQFF. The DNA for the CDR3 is TGTGCCAGCAGCTTAGATAGGAGCGGGAGGTTCTACACTGAACAGTTCTTC.

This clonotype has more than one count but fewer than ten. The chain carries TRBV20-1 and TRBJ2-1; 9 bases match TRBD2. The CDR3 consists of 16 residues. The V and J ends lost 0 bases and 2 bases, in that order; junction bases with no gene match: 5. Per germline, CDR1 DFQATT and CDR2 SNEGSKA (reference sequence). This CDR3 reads CSARDRGGVPYNEQFF. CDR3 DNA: TGCAGTGCTAGAGACCGCGGGGGGGTTCCCTACAATGAGCAGTTCTTC.

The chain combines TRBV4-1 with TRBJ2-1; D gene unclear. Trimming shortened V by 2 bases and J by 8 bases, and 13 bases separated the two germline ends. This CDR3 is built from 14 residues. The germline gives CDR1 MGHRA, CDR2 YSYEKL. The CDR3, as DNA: TGCGCCAGCAGCCAAATTGAGAGGTGGGATGAGCAGTTCTTC. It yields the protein CASSQIERWDEQFF.

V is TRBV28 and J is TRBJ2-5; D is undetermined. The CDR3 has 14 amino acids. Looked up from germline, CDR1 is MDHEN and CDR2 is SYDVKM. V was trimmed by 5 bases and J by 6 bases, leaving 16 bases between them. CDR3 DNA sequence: TGTGCCAGCAGTGGGAACCACCCTAGGCAGACCCAGTACTTC. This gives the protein CASSGNHPRQTQYF.

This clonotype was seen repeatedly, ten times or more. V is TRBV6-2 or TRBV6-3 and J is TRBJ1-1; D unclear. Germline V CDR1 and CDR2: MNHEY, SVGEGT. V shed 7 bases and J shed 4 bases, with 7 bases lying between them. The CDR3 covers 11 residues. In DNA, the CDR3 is TGTGCCAGCACCCAAGGCACTGAAGCTTTCTTT. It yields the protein CASTQGTEAFF.

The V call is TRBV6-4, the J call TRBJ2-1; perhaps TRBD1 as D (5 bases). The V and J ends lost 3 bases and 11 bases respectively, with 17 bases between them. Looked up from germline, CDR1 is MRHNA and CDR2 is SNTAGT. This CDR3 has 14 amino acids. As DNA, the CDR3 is TGTGCCAGCAGTGAAACAGGATCCTATAATAAGCAGTTCTTC. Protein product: CASSETGSYNKQFF.

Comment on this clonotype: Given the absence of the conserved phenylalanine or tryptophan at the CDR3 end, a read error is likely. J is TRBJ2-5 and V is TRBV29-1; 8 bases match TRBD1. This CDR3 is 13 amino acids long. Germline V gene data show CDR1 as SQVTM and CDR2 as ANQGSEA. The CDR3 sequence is CNVDPGGAETQYI. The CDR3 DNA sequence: TGCAACGTTGATCCAGGGGGCGCGGAGACCCAGTACATC.

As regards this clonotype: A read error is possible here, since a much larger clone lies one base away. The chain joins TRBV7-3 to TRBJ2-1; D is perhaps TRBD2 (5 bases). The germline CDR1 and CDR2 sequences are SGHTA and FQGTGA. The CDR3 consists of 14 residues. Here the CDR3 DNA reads TGTACCAGCAGCTTAGGTACTAGACTGGATGAGCAGTTCTTC. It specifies CTSSLGTRLDEQFF.